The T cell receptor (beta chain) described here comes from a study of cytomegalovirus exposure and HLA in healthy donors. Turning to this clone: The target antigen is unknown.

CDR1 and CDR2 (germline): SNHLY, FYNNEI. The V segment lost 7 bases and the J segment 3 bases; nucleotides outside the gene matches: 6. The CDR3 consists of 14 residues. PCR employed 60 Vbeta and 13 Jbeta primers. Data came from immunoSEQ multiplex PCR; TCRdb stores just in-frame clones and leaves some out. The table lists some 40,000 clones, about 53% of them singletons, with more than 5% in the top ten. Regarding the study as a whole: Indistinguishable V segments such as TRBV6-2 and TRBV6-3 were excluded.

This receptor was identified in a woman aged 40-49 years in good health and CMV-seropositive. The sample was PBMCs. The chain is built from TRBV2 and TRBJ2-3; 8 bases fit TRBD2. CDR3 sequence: CASMGLAGTDTQYF. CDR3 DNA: TGTGCCAGCATGGGTCTAGCGGGTACAGATACGCAGTATTTT.